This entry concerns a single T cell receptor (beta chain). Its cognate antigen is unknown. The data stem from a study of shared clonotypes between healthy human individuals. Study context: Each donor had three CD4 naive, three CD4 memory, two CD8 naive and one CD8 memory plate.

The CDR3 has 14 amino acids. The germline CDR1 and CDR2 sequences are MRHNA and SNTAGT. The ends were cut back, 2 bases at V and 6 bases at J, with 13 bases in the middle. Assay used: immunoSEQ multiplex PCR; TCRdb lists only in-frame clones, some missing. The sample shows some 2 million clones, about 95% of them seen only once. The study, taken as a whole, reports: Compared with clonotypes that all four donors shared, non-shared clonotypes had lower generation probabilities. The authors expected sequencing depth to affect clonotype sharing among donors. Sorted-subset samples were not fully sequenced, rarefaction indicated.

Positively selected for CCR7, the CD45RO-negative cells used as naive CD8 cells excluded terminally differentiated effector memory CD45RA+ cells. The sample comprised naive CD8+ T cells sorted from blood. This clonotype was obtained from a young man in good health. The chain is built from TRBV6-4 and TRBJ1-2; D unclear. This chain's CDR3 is CASSDRLEIDGYTF. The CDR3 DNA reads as TGTGCCAGCAGTGACCGGTTGGAAATTGATGGCTACACCTTC.